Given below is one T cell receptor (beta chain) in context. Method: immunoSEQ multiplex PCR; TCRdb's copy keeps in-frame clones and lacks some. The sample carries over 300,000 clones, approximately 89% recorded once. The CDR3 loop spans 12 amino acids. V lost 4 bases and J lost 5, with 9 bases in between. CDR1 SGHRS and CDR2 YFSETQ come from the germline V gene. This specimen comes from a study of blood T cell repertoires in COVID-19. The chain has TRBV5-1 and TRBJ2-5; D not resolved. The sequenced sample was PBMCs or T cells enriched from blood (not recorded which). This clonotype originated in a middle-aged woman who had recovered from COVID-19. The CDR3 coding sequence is TGCGCCAGCAGCGCCAGTTCCGAGACCCAGTACTTC. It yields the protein CASSASSETQYF.